The 13 T cell receptor beta chains in this list originate from one sample, sequenced in a study of T cell changes during pregnancy in multiple sclerosis. Measured with immunoSEQ multiplex PCR; TCRdb has only the in-frame clones, and not every one. The data show around 68,000 clones, 90% to 95% seen once. The source material was peripheral blood, sampled in the third trimester of pregnancy. All receptors derive from a female donor in good health, enrolled as a control in a pregnancy study.

This chain joins TRBV2 and TRBJ2-1; 11 bases match TRBD2. Germline assignment: CDR1 SNHLY and CDR2 FYNNEI. The junction had 5 bases not matched to a gene; V was cut back by 6 bases and J by 4 bases. The CDR3 covers 15 residues. The CDR3 coding sequence is TGTGCCAGCAGCGCGACTAGCGGGAAGTACAATGAGCAGTTCTTC. Protein product: CASSATSGKYNEQFF. The variable domain in full, with the rest retrieved from reference TRBV2 and TRBJ2-1, is EPEVTQTPSHQVTQMGQEVILRCVPISNHLYFYWYRQILGQKVEFLVSFYNNEISEKSEIFDDQFSVERPDGSNFTLKIRSTKLEDSAMYFCASSATSGKYNEQFFGPGTRLTVL.

The V call is TRBV6-1, the J call TRBJ2-2, with 7 bases that match TRBD1. Germline trimming cut 2 bases from V and 0 bases from J; bases unmatched to any gene: 0. The CDR3 covers 15 residues. Germline CDR1 MNHNS, CDR2 SASEGT. CDR3 nucleotide sequence: TGTGCCAGCAGTGAACAGGGGGCGAACACCGGGGAGCTGTTTTTT. Translation gives CASSEQGANTGELFF.

This chain connects TRBV21-1 to TRBJ1-5; TRBD1 is taken as the D call from the table, unchecked against the DNA. TRBV21-1 is deemed a pseudogene. This CDR3 comprises 13 residues. CDR3 nucleotide sequence: TGTGCCCCCGAAGGGGTTTGGCGTCAGCCCCAGCATTTT. Translating gives CAPEGVWRQPQHF.

The chain links TRBV7-2 to TRBJ2-5; the match to TRBD2 covers 8 bases. From germline, CDR1 is SGHTA and CDR2 FQGNSA. The CDR3 is 16 amino acids. With V trimmed by 5 bases and J by 3 bases, 11 bases remained unmatched. The CDR3 sequence is CASSRRGGGSKETQYF. The CDR3 region has the DNA TGTGCCAGCAGCCGCCGGGGGGGCGGGAGCAAAGAGACCCAGTACTTC.

This chain connects TRBV18 to TRBJ2-3; 11 bases fit TRBD2. The CDR3 loop spans 20 amino acids. The germline V gene encodes CDR1 KGHSH and CDR2 LQKENI. The trim removed 6 bases at V and 2 bases at J, leaving 19 bases unmatched. DNA of the CDR3: TGTGCCAGCTCCCGAACTCCCGCTAGCGGGGGGCCCTCCCCCACAGATACGCAGTATTTT. It encodes CASSRTPASGGPSPTDTQYF.

This clone was observed once. The CDR3 spells CASRARATMPSEQFF. The CDR3 bases are TGTGCCAGCAGGGCCAGGGCTACCATGCCAAGTGAGCAGTTCTTC. The chain carries TRBV11-3 and TRBJ2-1, with a weak D call TRBD1 (5 bases). The V end lost 6 bases, the J end lost 9 bases, and 21 bases lay between the germline ends. The length of the CDR3 is 15 residues. CDR1 and CDR2 (germline): SGHNT, YENEEA.

The chain's CDR3 is CASSLGGLSTREQYF. The DNA for the CDR3 is TGTGCCAGCAGCCTGGGAGGGCTATCTACGAGGGAGCAGTACTTC. The gene calls are TRBV9 and TRBJ2-7; TRBD2 matches at 7 bases. Germline V lookup: CDR1 SGDLS, CDR2 YYNGEE. This CDR3 comprises 15 residues. V shed 4 bases and J 7 bases; nucleotides not matched to a gene: 14.

The CDR3 DNA follows: TGTGCCAGCAGCTCAGCGGACGTGGATGGCTACACCTTC. This translates into CASSSADVDGYTF. The gene calls are TRBV5-6 and TRBJ1-2, with D uncertain. This CDR3 has 13 residues. Trimming removed 3 bases from V and 6 bases from J, with 12 bases in between. The germline V gene has CDR1 SGHDT and CDR2 YYEEEE.

This clone was counted a single time. The V call is TRBV5-1, the J call TRBJ2-1; 9 nucleotides line up with TRBD2. The V and J ends lost 5 bases and 7 bases, in that order; junction bases with no gene match: 10. CDR1 is SGHRS and CDR2 is YFSETQ in the germline V gene. The CDR3 has 15 amino acids. The CDR3 sequence is CASREAAGGPNEQFF. The CDR3 region has the DNA TGCGCCAGCAGGGAGGCGGCGGGAGGGCCTAATGAGCAGTTCTTC. The full variable domain, rest sourced from reference TRBV5-1 and TRBJ2-1, is KAGVTQTPRYLIKTRGQQVTLSCSPISGHRSVSWYQQTPGQGLQFLFEYFSETQRNKGNFPGRFSGRQFSNSRSEMNVSTLELGDSALYLCASREAAGGPNEQFFGPGTRLTVL.

The V gene is TRBV28, the J gene TRBJ2-7, with TRBD2 as a possible D gene (5 bases). The CDR3 spans 16 residues. The germline CDR1 and CDR2 sequences are MDHEN and SYDVKM. The V end was cut by 5 bases, the J end by 9 bases, with 26 bases between. CDR3 nucleotides: TGTGCCAGCAGTAGTTTCTCCGGGGTGATAACGGGTAGGCAGTACTTC. This codes for CASSSFSGVITGRQYF.

This clone was seen only once. The rearrangement links TRBV27 to TRBJ1-5; D not resolved. The length of the CDR3 is 15 residues. Deletions cut 4 bases from V and 0 bases from J, with 10 bases between. The germline V gene encodes CDR1 MNHEY and CDR2 SMNVEV (reference sequence). CDR3 sequence reads: CASSWAANSNQPQHF. The CDR3 bases are TGTGCCAGCAGTTGGGCAGCCAATAGCAATCAGCCCCAGCATTTT.

This chain joins TRBV19 and TRBJ2-2; D unclear. The CDR3 runs to 12 residues. Per the germline V gene, CDR1 is LNHDA and CDR2 is SQIVND (reference sequence). The V and J ends lost 5 bases and 5 bases respectively, with 6 bases between them. The CDR3 coding sequence is TGTGCCAGTAGTCCCAGGACCGGGGAGCTGTTTTTT. This sequence encodes CASSPRTGELFF.

J is TRBJ1-1 and V is TRBV29-1; the match to TRBD1 covers 7 bases. This CDR3 contains 13 residues. Germline V gene sequence: CDR1 SQVTM, CDR2 ANQGSEA. Germline trimming cut 5 bases from V and 0 bases from J; bases unmatched to any gene: 3. CDR3 protein: CSVPGQMNTEAFF. The DNA of the CDR3 is TGCAGCGTTCCGGGACAGATGAACACTGAAGCTTTCTTT.